This section outlines one TCR beta chain sequence together with its context. What it recognizes is unknown. These data belong to a study of PD-1 blockade in mismatch repair-deficient tumors. About the research overall: Enrolled about 2013-2016, patients had progressing, pretreated mismatch repair-deficient cancers of around twelve types. The study's findings and limits: After pembrolizumab, tumor-resident clones rose rapidly, then generally contracted before radiologic responses.

TCR sequencing covered a few patients who responded to pembrolizumab. Data came from immunoSEQ multiplex PCR; TCRdb stores just in-frame clones and leaves some out. The sample lists roughly 50,000 clones, roughly 80% seen once, with 2.5% to 4% in the top ten. The TCR originated in an adult with mismatch repair-deficient cancer. The sequences come from peripheral blood, collected 4 weeks after starting pembrolizumab.

In nucleotides, the CDR3 is TGTGCCAGCAGCGTCCCCGGGGGGAATGAGCAGTTCTTC. This sequence encodes CASSVPGGNEQFF. The chain has TRBV9 and TRBJ2-1; TRBD2 agrees at 7 bases. This CDR3 is built from 13 residues. Germline V gives CDR1 SGDLS, CDR2 YYNGEE. V was clipped by 2 bases and J by 7 bases; unmatched bases: 3.